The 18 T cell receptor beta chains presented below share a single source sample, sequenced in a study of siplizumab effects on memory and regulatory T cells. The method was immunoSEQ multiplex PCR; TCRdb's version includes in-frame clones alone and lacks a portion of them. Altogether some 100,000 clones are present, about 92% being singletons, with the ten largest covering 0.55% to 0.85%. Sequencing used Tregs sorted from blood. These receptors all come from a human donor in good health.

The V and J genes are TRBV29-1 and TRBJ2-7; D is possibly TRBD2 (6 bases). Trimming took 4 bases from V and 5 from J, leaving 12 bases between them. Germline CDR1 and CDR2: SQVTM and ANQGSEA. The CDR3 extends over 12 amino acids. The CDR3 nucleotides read TGCAGCGTTGTCGGGAGTAGTGACGAGCAGTACTTC. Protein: CSVVGSSDEQYF.

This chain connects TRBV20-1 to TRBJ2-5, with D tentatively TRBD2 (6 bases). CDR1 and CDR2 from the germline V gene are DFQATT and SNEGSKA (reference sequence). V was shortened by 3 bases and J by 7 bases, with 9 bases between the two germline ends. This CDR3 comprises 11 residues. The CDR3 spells CSASHGGTQYF. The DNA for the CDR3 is TGCAGTGCTAGCCACGGGGGGACCCAGTACTTC.

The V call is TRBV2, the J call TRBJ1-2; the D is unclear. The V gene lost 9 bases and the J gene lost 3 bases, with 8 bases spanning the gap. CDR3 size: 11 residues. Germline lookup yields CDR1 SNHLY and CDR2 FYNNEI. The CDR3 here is CASSGHYGYTF. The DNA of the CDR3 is TGTGCCAGTTCCGGCCACTATGGCTACACCTTC.

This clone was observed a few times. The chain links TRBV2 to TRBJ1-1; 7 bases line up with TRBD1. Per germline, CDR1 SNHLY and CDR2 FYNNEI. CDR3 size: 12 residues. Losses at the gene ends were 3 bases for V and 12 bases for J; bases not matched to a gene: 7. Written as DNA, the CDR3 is TGTGCCAGCAGTGATACGACAGGGAGTACTTTCTTT. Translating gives CASSDTTGSTFF.

CDR3 residues: CASSVEMAGNTIYF. For the CDR3, the DNA is TGTGCCAGCAGCGTAGAGATGGCTGGAAACACCATATATTTT. This chain connects TRBV9 to TRBJ1-3; D gene uncertain. V shed 0 bases and J shed 2 bases, with 6 bases lying between them. Germline V CDR1 and CDR2: SGDLS, YYNGEE. The CDR3 is 14 amino acids.

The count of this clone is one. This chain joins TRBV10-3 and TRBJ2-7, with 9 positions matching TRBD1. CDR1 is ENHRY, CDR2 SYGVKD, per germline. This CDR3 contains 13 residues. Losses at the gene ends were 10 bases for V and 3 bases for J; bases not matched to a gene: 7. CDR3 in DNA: TGTGCCACCAGAGGACAGGGGCGCTACGAGCAGTACTTC. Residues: CATRGQGRYEQYF.

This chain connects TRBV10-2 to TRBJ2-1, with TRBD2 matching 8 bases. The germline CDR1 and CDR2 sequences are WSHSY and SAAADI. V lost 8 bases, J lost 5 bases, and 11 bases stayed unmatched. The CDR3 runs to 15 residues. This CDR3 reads CASFLAGGYNNEQFF. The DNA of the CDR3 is TGCGCCAGCTTTTTGGCGGGAGGTTATAACAATGAGCAGTTCTTC.

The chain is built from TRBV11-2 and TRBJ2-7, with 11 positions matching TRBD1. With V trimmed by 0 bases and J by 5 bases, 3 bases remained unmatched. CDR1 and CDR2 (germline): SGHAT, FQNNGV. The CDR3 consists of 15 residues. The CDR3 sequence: CASSLEGQGGHEQYF. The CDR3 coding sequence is TGTGCCAGCAGCTTAGAGGGACAGGGGGGCCACGAGCAGTACTTC.

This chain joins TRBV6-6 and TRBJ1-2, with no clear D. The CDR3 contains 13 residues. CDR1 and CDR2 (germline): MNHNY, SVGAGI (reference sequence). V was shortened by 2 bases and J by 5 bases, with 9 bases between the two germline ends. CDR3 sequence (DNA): TGTGCCAGCAGTTACGACCCACGATATGGCTACACCTTC. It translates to CASSYDPRYGYTF.

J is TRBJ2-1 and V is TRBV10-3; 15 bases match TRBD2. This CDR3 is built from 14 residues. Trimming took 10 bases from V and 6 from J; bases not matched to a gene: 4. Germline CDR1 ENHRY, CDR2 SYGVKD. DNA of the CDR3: TGTGCCACTGGACTAGCGGGAGGGGTCAATGAGCAGTTCTTC. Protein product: CATGLAGGVNEQFF.

CDR3 region: CATSNGRRNIQYF. Here the CDR3 DNA reads TGTGCCACCAGCAACGGACGGAGAAACATTCAGTACTTC. The V call is TRBV15, the J call TRBJ2-4; D not certain. CDR1 and CDR2 from the germline V gene are LNHNV and YYDKDF (reference sequence). CDR3 size: 13 residues. V was clipped by 4 bases and J by 6 bases, with 10 bases between them.

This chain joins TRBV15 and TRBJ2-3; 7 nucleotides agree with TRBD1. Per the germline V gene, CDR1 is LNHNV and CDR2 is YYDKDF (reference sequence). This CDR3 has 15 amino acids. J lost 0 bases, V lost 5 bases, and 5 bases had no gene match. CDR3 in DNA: TGTGCCACCAGCCGGAAGACAGGGAGCACAGATACGCAGTATTTT. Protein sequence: CATSRKTGSTDTQYF. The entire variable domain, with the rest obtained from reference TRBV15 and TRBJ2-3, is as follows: DAMVIQNPRYQVTQFGKPVTLSCSQTLNHNVMYWYQQKSSQAPKLLFHYYDKDFNNEADTPDNFQSRRPNTSFCFLDIRSPGLGDTAMYLCATSRKTGSTDTQYFGPGTRLTVL.

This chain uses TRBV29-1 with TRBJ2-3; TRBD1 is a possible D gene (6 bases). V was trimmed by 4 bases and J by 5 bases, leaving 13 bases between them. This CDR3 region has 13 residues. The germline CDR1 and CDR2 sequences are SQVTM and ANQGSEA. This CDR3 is CSVGDIRGDTQYF. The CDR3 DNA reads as TGCAGCGTTGGGGACATCAGGGGAGATACGCAGTATTTT.

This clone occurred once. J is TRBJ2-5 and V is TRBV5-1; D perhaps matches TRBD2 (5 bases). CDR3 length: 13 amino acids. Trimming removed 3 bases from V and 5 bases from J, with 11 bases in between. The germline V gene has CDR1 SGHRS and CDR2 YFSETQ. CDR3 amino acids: CASSSGTAETQYF. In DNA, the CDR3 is TGCGCCAGCAGCTCGGGAACTGCGGAGACCCAGTACTTC.

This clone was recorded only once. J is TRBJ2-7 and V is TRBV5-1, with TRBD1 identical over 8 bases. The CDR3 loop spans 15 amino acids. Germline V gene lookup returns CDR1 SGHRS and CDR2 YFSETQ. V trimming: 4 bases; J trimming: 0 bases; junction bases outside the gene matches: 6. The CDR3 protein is CASSPRTGSSYEQYF. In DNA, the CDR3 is TGCGCCAGCAGCCCCCGGACAGGGTCCTCCTACGAGCAGTACTTC.

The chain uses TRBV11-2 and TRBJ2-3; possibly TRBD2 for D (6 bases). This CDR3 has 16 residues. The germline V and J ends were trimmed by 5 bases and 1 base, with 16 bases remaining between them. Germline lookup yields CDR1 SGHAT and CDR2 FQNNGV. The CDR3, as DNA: TGTGCCAGCAGCGCTTCACCGGGGGTGGGCACAGATACGCAGTATTTT. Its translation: CASSASPGVGTDTQYF.

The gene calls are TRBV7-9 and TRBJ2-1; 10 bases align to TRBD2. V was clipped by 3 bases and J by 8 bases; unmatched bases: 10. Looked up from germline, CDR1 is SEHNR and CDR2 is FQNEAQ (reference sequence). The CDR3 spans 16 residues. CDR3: CASSFFLAGVVYEQFF. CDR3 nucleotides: TGTGCCAGCAGCTTCTTCCTAGCGGGAGTGGTATATGAGCAGTTCTTC.

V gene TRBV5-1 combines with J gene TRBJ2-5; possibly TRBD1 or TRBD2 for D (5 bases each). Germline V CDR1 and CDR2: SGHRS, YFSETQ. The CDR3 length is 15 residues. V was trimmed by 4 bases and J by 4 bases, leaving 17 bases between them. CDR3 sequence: CASSVEGIKGETQYF. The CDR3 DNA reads TGCGCCAGCAGCGTCGAGGGGATAAAGGGAGAGACCCAGTACTTC.